This TCR beta chain was identified during a study of CD8 T cells in ankylosing spondylitis. With molecular barcodes, quantitative 5'-RACE was used to make the TCR beta libraries. TCRdb processed the 5' RACE reads anew with MiXCR; each CDR3 protein has one entry. The data show under 850,000 distinct CDR3 sequences, with under 20% seen just once and approximately 18% held by the top ten. Germline values: CDR1 LGHDT, CDR2 YNNKEL (reference sequence). V lost 1 base and J lost 7, with 13 bases in between. There are 14 residues in the CDR3. Study-wide results and limits: Seemingly distinctive of ankylosing spondylitis blood was a TCR beta motif formed by eight highly homologous variants. A number of the motif variants had already been described in reactive arthritis synovial fluid and blood. Within matched ankylosing spondylitis synovial fluid, disease-linked clones were reportedly significantly enriched.

Comment on this clonotype: What it binds is unknown.

The sample was blood, either unsorted or a sorted T cell fraction (not recorded which). The chain carries TRBV3-1 and TRBJ2-5, with D perhaps TRBD2 (6 bases). This clonotype originated in a male donor with ankylosing spondylitis. The CDR3 DNA follows: TGTGCCAGCAGCCAAGGGAGGACCGGGAGGACCCAGTACTTC. It yields the protein CASSQGRTGRTQYF.